This section outlines one T cell receptor (beta chain) sequence together with its context. Trimming took 9 bases from V and 9 from J; bases not matched to a gene: 19. The CDR3 is 15 amino acids. In germline, CDR1 is MNHNY, CDR2 SVGAGI (reference sequence). The data belong to a study of shared clonotypes between healthy human individuals. TCRdb keeps only in-frame clones here, not all; method: immunoSEQ multiplex PCR. The sample consists of fewer than 700,000 clones, roughly 72% of them appearing once. The chain links TRBV6-6 to TRBJ2-7; 8 nucleotides align to TRBD2. The receptor was isolated from a woman aged 40 to 55 in good health. Some clones in this sample may be carry-over from other donors' samples. Sequenced input: PBMCs. CDR3 bases: TGTGCCAGTAGACGAAGCTTTAGCGGGGAGGGGCGGCAGTACTTC. Translation gives CASRRSFSGEGRQYF.